This is a list of T cell receptor beta chains from one sample in a study of spatial heterogeneity in lung cancer. TCRdb called the 5' RACE reads again in MiXCR, with one record for every CDR3 protein. This table has 40,000 to 50,000 distinct CDR3 sequences, around 13% appearing once. The input for sequencing was PBMCs, taken at surgery. All receptors derive from a male donor with early-stage non-small cell lung cancer. The CDR3 runs from the conserved cysteine through the conserved F or W. The D gene is left open where the match is weak. Clone sizes are given selectively: once, few, many, or a class where the clone is expanded.

clone size	V gene	J gene	D gene	CDR3 DNA	CDR3 protein
.	TRBV5-4	TRBJ2-7	TRBD2	TGTGCCAGCAGCTTTCCCCCGGGACTAGCGGCCGAGCAGTACTTC	CASSFPPGLAAEQYF
.	TRBV7-6	TRBJ2-1	TRBD2	TGTGCCAGCAGCTTAGTTCCCCCGCGGGGGTCCTACAATGAGCAGTTCTTC	CASSLVPPRGSYNEQFF
.	TRBV29-1	TRBJ1-1	.	TGCAGCGGGGACCGCGACACTGAAGCTTTCTTT	CSGDRDTEAFF
few	TRBV6-5	TRBJ1-3	.	TGTGCCAGCAGTTACCGGCGGGGTGACTCTGGAAACACCATATATTTT	CASSYRRGDSGNTIYF
many	TRBV2	TRBJ1-2	.	TGTGCCAGCCTCGGCGAACCAATCTATGGCTACACCTTC	CASLGEPIYGYTF
few	TRBV6-2/TRBV6-3	TRBJ1-1	TRBD1	TGTGCCAGCATCCCGACAGGGGGGCACACTGAAGCTTTCTTT	CASIPTGGHTEAFF
few	TRBV20-1	TRBJ1-5	.	TGCAGTGCTAGAACGCGGGAGTATAGCAATCAGCCCCAGCATTTT	CSARTREYSNQPQHF
.	TRBV19	TRBJ2-3	.	TGTGCCAGTAGTATGGTAGCGGATACGCAGTATTTT	CASSMVADTQYF
.	TRBV4-1	TRBJ2-2	TRBD2	TGCGCCAGCAGCCGACTGACTAGCGGGGCGAACACCGGGGAGCTGTTTTTT	CASSRLTSGANTGELFF
few	TRBV7-9	TRBJ2-1	.	TGTGCCAGCAGCTCGACTACCTCAAGGCCCAATGAGCAGTTCTTC	CASSSTTSRPNEQFF
.	TRBV2	TRBJ1-2	.	TGTGCCAGCAGTGAAATCCTGGGGGACTATGGCTACACCTTC	CASSEILGDYGYTF
few	TRBV29-1	TRBJ2-1	TRBD1	TGCAGCGTTGAGAGAGACAGGGAATCGTACAATGAGCAGTTCTTC	CSVERDRESYNEQFF
few	TRBV12-3/TRBV12-4	TRBJ2-2	.	TGTGCCAGCACCAAAGAGAACACCGGGGAGCTGTTTTTT	CASTKENTGELFF
few	TRBV7-2	TRBJ2-3	TRBD2	TGTGCCAGCAGTACGACTAGCGGGGGGGCCGGAGATACGCAGTATTTT	CASSTTSGGAGDTQYF
many	TRBV6-5	TRBJ2-7	TRBD2	TGTGCCAGCACCCCCCTGGGGGGGGTCGGCTACGAGCAGTACTTC	CASTPLGGVGYEQYF
.	TRBV28	TRBJ2-7	TRBD1	TGTGCCAGCAGTTTGGCGATCTTACCGACAGGGCCAACCTACGAGCAGTACTTC	CASSLAILPTGPTYEQYF
many	TRBV5-5	TRBJ2-5	.	TGTGCCAGCAGCCTCACCCGGACAGAAGAGACCCAGTACTTC	CASSLTRTEETQYF
.	TRBV29-1	TRBJ1-2	TRBD1	TGCAGCGGGCTGGGACAGGGGGACTATGGCTACACCTTC	CSGLGQGDYGYTF
many	TRBV2	TRBJ2-2	.	TGTGCCAGCAGTGAAAGCAGGATAGCCGGGGAGCTGTTTTTT	CASSESRIAGELFF
few	TRBV20-1	TRBJ1-1	.	TGCAGTGCTACTAACCTAGGACATAAGAACACTGAAGCTTTCTTT	CSATNLGHKNTEAFF
.	TRBV12-3/TRBV12-4	TRBJ2-5	TRBD1	TGTGCCAGCAGTCGGGACAGCCCGGCCGTAGAGACCCAGTACTTC	CASSRDSPAVETQYF
.	TRBV20-1	TRBJ1-1	.	TGCAGTGCGCAGCGGAGCCTCCGCATGAACACTGAAGCTTTCTTT	CSAQRSLRMNTEAFF
.	TRBV12-3/TRBV12-4	TRBJ2-2	.	TGTGCCAGCACCGGACAGTTGAACACCGGGGAGCTGTTTTTT	CASTGQLNTGELFF
few	TRBV28	TRBJ1-1	.	TGTGCCAGCATTAGCGCCAAGAACACTGAAGCTTTCTTT	CASISAKNTEAFF
many	TRBV5-4	TRBJ2-3	.	TGTGCCAGCAGCCCTAGCACAGATACGCAGTATTTT	CASSPSTDTQYF
.	TRBV7-6	TRBJ2-1	TRBD2	TGTGCCAGCAGCCCCCTGGGGACTAGCGGGGGGGCGGGAGAGCAGTTCTTC	CASSPLGTSGGAGEQFF
few	TRBV9	TRBJ2-1	.	TGTGCCAGCAGCCCTTCCTTCAATGAGCAGTTCTTC	CASSPSFNEQFF
many	TRBV29-1	TRBJ2-3	.	TGCAGCGCCCATGACGGTCCCACGCAGTATTTT	CSAHDGPTQYF
many	TRBV28	TRBJ1-2	.	TGTGCCTTGACGGCGTTGCCTAACTATGGCTACACCTTC	CALTALPNYGYTF
.	TRBV28	TRBJ2-2	.	TGTGCCAGCAGTTTATACGAGAACACCGGGGAGCTGTTTTTT	CASSLYENTGELFF
.	TRBV5-1	TRBJ2-6	.	TGCGCCAGCAGCATCGGCTCTGGGGCCAACGTCCTGACTTTC	CASSIGSGANVLTF
few	TRBV12-3/TRBV12-4	TRBJ2-7	.	TGTGCCAGCAGCTCCACGGGGGCTTACGAGCAGTACTTC	CASSSTGAYEQYF
many	TRBV5-1	TRBJ2-3	.	TGCGCCAGCAGCTTGGTCGGGACGGGCACAGATACGCAGTATTTT	CASSLVGTGTDTQYF